These 17 T cell receptor beta chains came from one sample sequenced in a study of human T cells and chemical hapten exposure. MiXCR, run by TCRdb on the RACE reads, gives a single entry per CDR3 protein. Of about 85,000 distinct CDR3 sequences listed, around 7.9% are singletons. Time point noted: pre-sensitization, week 0. As for treatment: therapeutic diphenylcyclopropenone sensitization with weekly scalp DPC. Sequences were derived from whole blood, sampled in connection with sensitization to the hapten diphenylcyclopropenone (DPC). These receptors were collected from a man in his forties with alopecia areata. Some clones in this sample may be carry-over from other donors' samples.

The chain carries TRBV28 and TRBJ2-6; 8 nucleotides match TRBD2. V dropped 2 bases and J dropped 0; count of bases not matched to a gene: 6. CDR1 and CDR2 (germline): MDHEN, SYDVKM. This CDR3 comprises 18 residues. The CDR3 nucleotides read TGTGCCAGCAGTTTAATAGCGGGGTTGGGCTCTGGGGCCAACGTCCTGACTTTC. It yields the protein CASSLIAGLGSGANVLTF.

The chain uses TRBV5-1 and TRBJ2-1; 11 bases are a match to TRBD1. CDR1 is SGHRS, CDR2 YFSETQ, per germline. CDR3 size: 15 residues. V shed 3 bases and J 3 bases; nucleotides not matched to a gene: 2. In DNA form, the CDR3 reads TGCGCCAGCAGCTCCGGGACAGGGGGCTACAATGAGCAGTTCTTC. Amino acids: CASSSGTGGYNEQFF. The full variable domain, with the rest looked up from reference TRBV5-1 and TRBJ2-1, is KAGVTQTPRYLIKTRGQQVTLSCSPISGHRSVSWYQQTPGQGLQFLFEYFSETQRNKGNFPGRFSGRQFSNSRSEMNVSTLELGDSALYLCASSSGTGGYNEQFFGPGTRLTVL.

The chain combines TRBV20-1 with TRBJ2-7; D call uncertain. Germline values: CDR1 DFQATT, CDR2 SNEGSKA (reference sequence). The CDR3 is 12 residues long. V was trimmed by 0 bases and J by 6 bases, leaving 9 bases between them. DNA for the CDR3: TGCAGTGCTAGAGAATCGAGCCTCGAGCAGTACTTC. Translated, it gives CSARESSLEQYF.

This clonotype has at least ten counts. The chain uses TRBV29-1 and TRBJ1-2; D is uncertain. CDR1 and CDR2 (germline): SQVTM, ANQGSEA. The CDR3 loop spans 14 amino acids. V dropped 2 bases and J dropped 3 bases, with 13 bases sitting between them. The CDR3 sequence is CSVESSTRYYGYTF. The CDR3 nucleotides are TGCAGCGTTGAATCTTCTACACGATACTATGGCTACACCTTC.

There are many counts of this clonotype. This chain joins TRBV20-1 and TRBJ1-1, with D hard to call. The germline gives CDR1 DFQATT, CDR2 SNEGSKA (reference sequence). V dropped 3 bases and J dropped 10 bases, with 18 bases sitting between them. This CDR3 has 13 residues. This CDR3 reads CSASVPPTFGAFF. CDR3 DNA sequence: TGCAGTGCTAGCGTCCCCCCGACTTTTGGAGCTTTCTTT.

There are many counts of this clonotype. This rearrangement joins TRBV18 to TRBJ1-1, with no clear D. Trimming cost V 6 bases and J 1 base, with 18 bases left between them. The CDR3 extends over 16 amino acids. Germline loops: CDR1 KGHSH, CDR2 LQKENI. CDR3 coding DNA: TGTGCCAGCTCCTTCCTTATCGGCATACCGAACACTGAAGCTTTCTTT. Its translation is CASSFLIGIPNTEAFF.

This chain uses TRBV7-8 with TRBJ2-1; a weak D match, TRBD1 (6 bases). This CDR3 comprises 15 residues. Trimming removed 4 bases at V and 5 bases at J, with 15 bases between. Germline V gives CDR1 SGHVS, CDR2 FQNEAQ. In DNA, the CDR3 is TGTGCCAGCAGCTCAATACCCCGACAGGACAATGAGCAGTTCTTC. It codes for CASSSIPRQDNEQFF.

This clonotype was found once. The chain joins TRBV5-5 to TRBJ2-1; possibly TRBD1 or TRBD2 for D (5 bases each). Deletions cut 0 bases from V and 0 bases from J, with 7 bases between. The CDR3 spans 15 residues. The germline V gene has CDR1 SGHKS and CDR2 YYEKEE (reference sequence). CDR3 region: CASSLDGGSYNEQFF. CDR3 nucleotides: TGTGCCAGCAGCTTGGATGGGGGCTCCTACAATGAGCAGTTCTTC.

This clonotype showed up just a few times. The V call is TRBV9, the J call TRBJ2-7; D unresolved. Trimming stripped 4 bases from V and 1 base from J, with 15 bases between. Germline-derived CDR1 and CDR2 are SGDLS and YYNGEE. CDR3 size: 15 residues. The CDR3 sequence: CASSPQLQRSYEQYF. As DNA, the CDR3 is TGTGCCAGCAGCCCCCAACTACAGAGATCCTACGAGCAGTACTTC.

This clonotype appeared many times. The chain uses TRBV7-9 and TRBJ1-1; D gene uncertain. There are 15 residues in the CDR3. Trimming pared 0 bases from V and 1 base from J, leaving 9 bases between. CDR1 SEHNR and CDR2 FQNEAQ come from the germline V gene (reference sequence). CDR3 nucleotides: TGTGCCAGCAGCTTAGCGCGAAGCCGGAACACTGAAGCTTTCTTT. It encodes CASSLARSRNTEAFF. The complete variable domain, with remaining parts taken from reference TRBV7-9 and TRBJ1-1, reads DTGVSQNPRHKITKRGQNVTFRCDPISEHNRLYWYRQTLGQGPEFLTYFQNEAQLEKSRLLSDRFSAERPKGSFSTLEIQRTEQGDSAMYLCASSLARSRNTEAFFGQGTRLTVV.

The V and J genes are TRBV5-6 and TRBJ2-7; D is unresolved. CDR1 SGHDT and CDR2 YYEEEE come from the germline V gene. V shed 4 bases and J shed 3 bases, with 17 bases lying between them. The CDR3 extends over 15 amino acids. Here the CDR3 DNA reads TGTGCCAGCAGCGAATTGTTGAGAGGCCTCTACGAGCAGTACGTC. Its translation is CASSELLRGLYEQYV.

This clonotype was recorded at least ten times. V gene TRBV6-2 or TRBV6-3 combines with J gene TRBJ2-7, with D perhaps TRBD1 or TRBD2 (5 bases each). The germline V and J ends were trimmed by 6 bases and 7 bases, with 16 bases remaining between them. The germline gives CDR1 MNHEY, CDR2 SVGEGT. The CDR3 totals 13 residues. CDR3 nucleotides: TGTGCCAGCAGAGCGGACAACCTACGGGAGCAGTACTTC. Amino acids: CASRADNLREQYF.

In this sample, this clonotype turned up many times. This chain connects TRBV28 to TRBJ2-4; 10 nucleotides match TRBD2. The CDR3 has 14 residues. Per germline, CDR1 MDHEN and CDR2 SYDVKM. V shed 6 bases and J 8 bases; nucleotides not matched to a gene: 7. Here the CDR3 DNA reads TGTGCCAGCAGCCCCCCAGCGGGAGGGGACATTCAGTACTTC. This codes for CASSPPAGGDIQYF. The full variable domain, completed using reference TRBV28 and TRBJ2-4, is DVKVTQSSRYLVKRTGEKVFLECVQDMDHENMFWYRQDPGLGLRLIYFSYDVKMKEKGDIPEGYSVSREKKERFSLILESASTNQTSMYLCASSPPAGGDIQYFGAGTRLSVL.

This clonotype showed up many times. The chain links TRBV7-6 to TRBJ1-1; TRBD1 might be the D (6 bases). There are 16 residues in the CDR3. The germline gives CDR1 SGHVS, CDR2 FNYEAQ. Trimming shortened V by 1 base and J by 2 bases, and 14 bases separated the two germline ends. The CDR3 DNA reads as TGTGCCAGCAGCTTAGGGGGATTCGGGGGCAACACTGAAGCTTTCTTT. The encoded protein is CASSLGGFGGNTEAFF.

As concerns this clonotype: A read error may explain this, as a much larger clone is one base away. This chain uses TRBV9 with TRBJ1-1; possible D gene TRBD1, 5 bases. V was cut by 5 bases and J by 2 bases, with 10 bases left in between. The CDR3 sequence is 13 residues long. Germline lookup yields CDR1 SGDLS and CDR2 YYNGEE. This CDR3 reads CASRGPPNTEAFF. The CDR3 DNA reads as TGTGCCAGCAGGGGACCACCAAACACTGAAGCTTTCTTT.

This clonotype was counted a few times. The rearrangement joins TRBV19 to TRBJ2-5, with 13 positions matching TRBD2. After removal of 3 bases from V and 6 bases from J, the junction contained 10 bases not matched to a gene. The CDR3 spans 17 residues. Germline CDR1 is LNHDA and CDR2 is SQIVND (reference sequence). CDR3 DNA sequence: TGTGCCAGTAGTATCAGGACTAGCGGGAGAAGGGGAAAGACCCAGTACTTC. Protein product: CASSIRTSGRRGKTQYF.

This clonotype was picked up a small number of times. The rearrangement links TRBV6-2 or TRBV6-3 to TRBJ2-1; 10 bases match TRBD2. Germline trimming cut 4 bases from V and 2 bases from J; bases unmatched to any gene: 8. This CDR3 contains 17 residues. Germline CDR1 and CDR2: MNHEY and SVGEGT. The CDR3 protein is CASSFEAGGPTYNEQFF. CDR3 sequence (DNA): TGTGCCAGCAGTTTTGAAGCGGGAGGGCCCACCTACAATGAGCAGTTCTTC.